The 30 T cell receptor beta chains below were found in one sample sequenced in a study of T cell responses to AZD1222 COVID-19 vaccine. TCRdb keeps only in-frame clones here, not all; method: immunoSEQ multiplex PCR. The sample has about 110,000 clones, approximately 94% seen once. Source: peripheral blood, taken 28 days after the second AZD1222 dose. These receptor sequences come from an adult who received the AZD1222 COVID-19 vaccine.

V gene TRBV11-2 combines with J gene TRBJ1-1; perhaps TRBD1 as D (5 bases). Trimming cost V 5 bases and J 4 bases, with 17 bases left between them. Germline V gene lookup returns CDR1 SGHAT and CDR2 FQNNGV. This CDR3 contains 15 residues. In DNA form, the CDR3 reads TGTGCCAGCAGCCCCCGGGCAGGGTGGGGCACTGAAGCTTTCTTT. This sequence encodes CASSPRAGWGTEAFF. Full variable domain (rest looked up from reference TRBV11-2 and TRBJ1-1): EAGVAQSPRYKIIEKRQSVAFWCNPISGHATLYWYQQILGQGPKLLIQFQNNGVVDDSQLPKDRFSAERLKGVDSTLKIQPAKLEDSAVYLCASSPRAGWGTEAFFGQGTRLTVV.

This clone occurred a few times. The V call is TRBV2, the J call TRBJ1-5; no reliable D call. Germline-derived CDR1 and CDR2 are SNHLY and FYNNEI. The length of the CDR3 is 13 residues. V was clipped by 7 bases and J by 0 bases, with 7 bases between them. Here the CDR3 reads CASTGDSNQPQHF. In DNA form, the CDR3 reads TGTGCCAGCACTGGGGATAGCAATCAGCCCCAGCATTTT.

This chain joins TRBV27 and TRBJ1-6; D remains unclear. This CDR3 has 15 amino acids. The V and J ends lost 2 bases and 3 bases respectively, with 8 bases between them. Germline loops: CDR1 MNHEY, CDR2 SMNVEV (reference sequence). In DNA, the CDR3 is TGTGCCAGCAGTTTAAGAGGCCGCTATAATTCACCCCTCCACTTT. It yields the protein CASSLRGRYNSPLHF.

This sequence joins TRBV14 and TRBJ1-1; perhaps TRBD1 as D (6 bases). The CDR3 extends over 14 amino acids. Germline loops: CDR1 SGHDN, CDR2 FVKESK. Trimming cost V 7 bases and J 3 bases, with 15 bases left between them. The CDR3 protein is CASTPTGPYTEAFF. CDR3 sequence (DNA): TGTGCCAGCACCCCAACAGGGCCGTACACTGAAGCTTTCTTT.

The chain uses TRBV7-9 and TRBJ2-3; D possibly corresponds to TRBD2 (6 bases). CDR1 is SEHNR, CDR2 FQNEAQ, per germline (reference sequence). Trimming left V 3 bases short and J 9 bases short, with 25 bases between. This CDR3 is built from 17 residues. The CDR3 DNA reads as TGTGCCAGCAGCTTCGTCGGGTTAGCGGCCCTCGTAGACACGCAGTATTTT. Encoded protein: CASSFVGLAALVDTQYF.

CDR3 sequence: CASSHALRVYEQYF. The CDR3 DNA is TGTGCCAGCAGCCACGCTCTGAGGGTCTACGAGCAGTACTTC. This chain connects TRBV7-2 to TRBJ2-7; D might be TRBD2 (5 bases). Germline V gene lookup returns CDR1 SGHTA and CDR2 FQGNSA. The length of the CDR3 is 14 residues. V lost 5 bases, J lost 3 bases, and 14 bases lay in between.

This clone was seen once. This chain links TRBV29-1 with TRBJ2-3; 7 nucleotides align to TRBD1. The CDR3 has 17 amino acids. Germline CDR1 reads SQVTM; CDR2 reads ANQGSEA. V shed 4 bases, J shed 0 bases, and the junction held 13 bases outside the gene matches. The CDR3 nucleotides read TGCAGCGTTGTCAGACAGGGTGGGATTTCTAGCACAGATACGCAGTATTTT. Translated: CSVVRQGGISSTDTQYF.

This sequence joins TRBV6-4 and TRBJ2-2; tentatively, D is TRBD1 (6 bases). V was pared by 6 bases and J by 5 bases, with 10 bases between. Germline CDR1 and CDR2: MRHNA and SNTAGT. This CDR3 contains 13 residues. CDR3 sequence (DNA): TGTGCCAGCAGCGAGACAGGAACCGGGGAGCTGTTTTTT. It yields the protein CASSETGTGELFF.

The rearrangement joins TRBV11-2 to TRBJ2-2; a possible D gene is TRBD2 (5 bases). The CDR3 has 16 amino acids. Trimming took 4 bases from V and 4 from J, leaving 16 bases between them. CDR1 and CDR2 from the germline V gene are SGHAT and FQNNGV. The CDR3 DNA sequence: TGTGCCAGCAGCTCCATTAGTGGACTTGTCACCGGGGAGCTGTTTTTT. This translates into CASSSISGLVTGELFF.

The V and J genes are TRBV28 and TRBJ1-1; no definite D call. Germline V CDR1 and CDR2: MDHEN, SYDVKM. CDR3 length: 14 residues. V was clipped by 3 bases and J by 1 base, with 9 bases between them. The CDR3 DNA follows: TGTGCCAGCAGTTTTAAGTCAGGGAACACTGAAGCTTTCTTT. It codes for CASSFKSGNTEAFF.

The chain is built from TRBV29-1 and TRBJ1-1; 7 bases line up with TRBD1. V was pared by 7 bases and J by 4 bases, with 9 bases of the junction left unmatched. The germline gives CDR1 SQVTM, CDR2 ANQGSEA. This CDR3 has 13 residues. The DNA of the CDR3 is TGCAGCGGGGAGACAGGGATGGGCACTGAAGCTTTCTTT. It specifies CSGETGMGTEAFF. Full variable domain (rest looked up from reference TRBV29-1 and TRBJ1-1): SAVISQKPSRDICQRGTSLTIQCQVDSQVTMMFWYRQQPGQSLTLIATANQGSEATYESGFVIDKFPISRPNLTFSTLTVSNMSPEDSSIYLCSGETGMGTEAFFGQGTRLTVV.

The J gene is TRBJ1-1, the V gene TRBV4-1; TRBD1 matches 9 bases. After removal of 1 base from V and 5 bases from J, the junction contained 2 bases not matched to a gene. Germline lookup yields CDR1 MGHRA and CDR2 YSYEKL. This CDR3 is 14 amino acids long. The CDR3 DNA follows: TGCGCCAGCAGCCAAGGGGACAGGGCGACTGAAGCTTTCTTT. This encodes CASSQGDRATEAFF.

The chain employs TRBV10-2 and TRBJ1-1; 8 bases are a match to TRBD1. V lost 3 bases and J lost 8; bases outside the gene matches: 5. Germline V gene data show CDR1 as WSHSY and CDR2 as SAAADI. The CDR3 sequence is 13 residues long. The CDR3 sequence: CASSDRGLPEAFF. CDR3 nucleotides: TGCGCCAGCAGTGACAGGGGGCTACCCGAAGCTTTCTTT.

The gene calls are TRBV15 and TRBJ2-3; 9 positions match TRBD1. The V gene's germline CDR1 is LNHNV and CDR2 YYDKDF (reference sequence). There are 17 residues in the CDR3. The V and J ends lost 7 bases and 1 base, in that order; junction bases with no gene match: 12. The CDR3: CATTLDRGPFGTDTQYF. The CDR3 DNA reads TGTGCCACCACACTGGACAGGGGCCCCTTCGGCACAGATACGCAGTATTTT.

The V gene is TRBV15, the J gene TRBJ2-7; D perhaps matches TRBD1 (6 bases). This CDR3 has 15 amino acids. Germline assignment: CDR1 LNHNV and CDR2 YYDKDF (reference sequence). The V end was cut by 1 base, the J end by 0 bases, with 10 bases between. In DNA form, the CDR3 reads TGTGCCACCAGCAGAGGGGGGCTTAGCTCCTACGAGCAGTACTTC. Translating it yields CATSRGGLSSYEQYF.

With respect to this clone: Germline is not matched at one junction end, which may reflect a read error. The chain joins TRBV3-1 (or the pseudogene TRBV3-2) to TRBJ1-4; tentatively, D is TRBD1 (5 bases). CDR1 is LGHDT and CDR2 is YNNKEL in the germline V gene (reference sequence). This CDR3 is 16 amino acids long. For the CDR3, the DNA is TGTGCCAGCAGCGAAGAGGGGCTGGGTGTGGAGGAAAAACTGTTTTTT. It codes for CASSEEGLGVEEKLFF.

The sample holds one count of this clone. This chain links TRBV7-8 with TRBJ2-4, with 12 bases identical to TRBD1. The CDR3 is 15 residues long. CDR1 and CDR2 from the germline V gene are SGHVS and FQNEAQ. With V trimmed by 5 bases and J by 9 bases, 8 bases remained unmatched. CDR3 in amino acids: CASSPPGTGGLIQYF. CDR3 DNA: TGTGCCAGCAGCCCCCCCGGGACAGGGGGCCTCATTCAGTACTTC.

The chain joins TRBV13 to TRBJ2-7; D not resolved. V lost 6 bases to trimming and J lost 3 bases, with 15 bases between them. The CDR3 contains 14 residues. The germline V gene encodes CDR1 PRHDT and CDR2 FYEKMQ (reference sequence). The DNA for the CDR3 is TGTGCCAGCAGTCCCCGGACCTCCCACTACGAGCAGTACTTC. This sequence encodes CASSPRTSHYEQYF.

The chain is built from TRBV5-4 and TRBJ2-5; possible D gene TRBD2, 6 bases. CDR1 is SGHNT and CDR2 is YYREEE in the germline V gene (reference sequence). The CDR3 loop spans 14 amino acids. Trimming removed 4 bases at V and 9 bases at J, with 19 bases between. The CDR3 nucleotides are TGTGCCAGCAGCCCTCCGGGACTCCCGGGGGCCCAGTACTTC. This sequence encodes CASSPPGLPGAQYF.

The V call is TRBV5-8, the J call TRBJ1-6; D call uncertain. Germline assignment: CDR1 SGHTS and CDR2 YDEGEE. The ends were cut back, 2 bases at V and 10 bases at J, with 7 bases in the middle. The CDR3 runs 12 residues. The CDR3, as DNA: TGTGCCAGCAGCTTTCCGGGATCACCCCTCCACTTT. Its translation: CASSFPGSPLHF. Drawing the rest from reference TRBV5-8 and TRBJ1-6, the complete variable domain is EAGVTQSPTHLIKTRGQQATLRCSPISGHTSVYWYQQALGLGLQFLLWYDEGEERNRGNFPPRFSGRQFPNYSSELNVNALELEDSALYLCASSFPGSPLHFGNGTRLTVT.

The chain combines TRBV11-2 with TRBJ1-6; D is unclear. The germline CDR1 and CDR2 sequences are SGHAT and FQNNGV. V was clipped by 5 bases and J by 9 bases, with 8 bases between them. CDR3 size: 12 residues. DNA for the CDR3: TGTGCCAGCAGCGTCGGCCCTTCACCCCTCCACTTT. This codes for CASSVGPSPLHF. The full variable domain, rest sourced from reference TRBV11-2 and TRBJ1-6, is EAGVAQSPRYKIIEKRQSVAFWCNPISGHATLYWYQQILGQGPKLLIQFQNNGVVDDSQLPKDRFSAERLKGVDSTLKIQPAKLEDSAVYLCASSVGPSPLHFGNGTRLTVT.

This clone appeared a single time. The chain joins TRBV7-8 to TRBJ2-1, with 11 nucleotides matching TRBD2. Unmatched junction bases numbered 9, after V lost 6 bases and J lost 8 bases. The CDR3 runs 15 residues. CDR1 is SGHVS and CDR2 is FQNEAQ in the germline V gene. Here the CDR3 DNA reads TGTGCCAGCAGTCTAGCGGGGGGCATCGTCTATGAGCAGTTCTTC. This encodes CASSLAGGIVYEQFF.

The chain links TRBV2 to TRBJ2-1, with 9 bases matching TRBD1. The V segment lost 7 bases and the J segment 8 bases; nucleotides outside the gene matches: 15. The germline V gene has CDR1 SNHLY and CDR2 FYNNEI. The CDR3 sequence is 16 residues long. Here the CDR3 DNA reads TGTGCCAGCATCCTACGAGGACAGGGGATTCGCGATGAGCAGTTCTTC. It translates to CASILRGQGIRDEQFF.

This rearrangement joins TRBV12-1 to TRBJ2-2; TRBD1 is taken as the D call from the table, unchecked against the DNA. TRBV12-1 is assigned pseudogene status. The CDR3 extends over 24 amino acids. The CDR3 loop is CASSFVPRTTGDHRGGKNTGELFF. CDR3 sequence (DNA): TGTGCCAGCAGCTTTGTTCCGCGGACGACAGGGGATCATCGGGGTGGTAAGAACACCGGGGAGCTGTTTTTT.

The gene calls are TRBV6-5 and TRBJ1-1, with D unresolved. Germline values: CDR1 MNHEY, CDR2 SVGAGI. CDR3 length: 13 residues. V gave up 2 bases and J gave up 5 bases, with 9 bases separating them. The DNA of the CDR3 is TGTGCCAGCAGTTACGCAGACAATACTGAAGCTTTCTTT. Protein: CASSYADNTEAFF.

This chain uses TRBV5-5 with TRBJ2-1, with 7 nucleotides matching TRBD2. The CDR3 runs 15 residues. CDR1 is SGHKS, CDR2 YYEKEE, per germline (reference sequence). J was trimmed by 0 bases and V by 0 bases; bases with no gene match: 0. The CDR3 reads CASSLASGSYNEQFF. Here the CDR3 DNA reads TGTGCCAGCAGCTTGGCTAGCGGCTCCTACAATGAGCAGTTCTTC. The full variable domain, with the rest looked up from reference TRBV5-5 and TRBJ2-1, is DAGVTQSPTHLIKTRGQQVTLRCSPISGHKSVSWYQQVLGQGPQFIFQYYEKEERGRGNFPDRFSARQFPNYSSELNVNALLLGDSALYLCASSLASGSYNEQFFGPGTRLTVL.

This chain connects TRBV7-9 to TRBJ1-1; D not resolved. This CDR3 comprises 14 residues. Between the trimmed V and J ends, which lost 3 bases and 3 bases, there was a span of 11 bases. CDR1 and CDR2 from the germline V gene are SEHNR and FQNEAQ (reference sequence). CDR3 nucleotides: TGTGCCAGCAGCTTTAGGGAAACCGACACTGAAGCTTTCTTT. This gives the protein CASSFRETDTEAFF.

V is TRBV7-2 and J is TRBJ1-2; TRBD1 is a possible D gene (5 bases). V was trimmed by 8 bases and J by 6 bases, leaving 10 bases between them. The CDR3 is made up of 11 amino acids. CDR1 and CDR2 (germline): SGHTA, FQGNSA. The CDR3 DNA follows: TGTGCCAGCTGGGGACGAAATGGCTACACCTTC. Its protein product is CASWGRNGYTF. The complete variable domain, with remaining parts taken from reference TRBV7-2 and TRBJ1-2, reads GAGVSQSPSNKVTEKGKDVELRCDPISGHTALYWYRQSLGQGLEFLIYFQGNSAPDKSGLPSDRFSAERTGGSVSTLTIQRTQQEDSAVYLCASWGRNGYTFGSGTRLTVV.

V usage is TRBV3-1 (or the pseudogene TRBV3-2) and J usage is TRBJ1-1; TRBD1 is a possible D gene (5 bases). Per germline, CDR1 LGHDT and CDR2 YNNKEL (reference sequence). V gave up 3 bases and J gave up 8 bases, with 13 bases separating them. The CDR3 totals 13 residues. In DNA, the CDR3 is TGTGCCAGCAGCCAGCTTGAGAGGGGCGAAGCTTTCTTT. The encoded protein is CASSQLERGEAFF.

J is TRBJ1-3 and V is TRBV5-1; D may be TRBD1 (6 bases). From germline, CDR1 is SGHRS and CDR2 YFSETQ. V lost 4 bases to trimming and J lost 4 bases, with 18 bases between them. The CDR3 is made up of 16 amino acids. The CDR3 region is CASSLTGIGFGNTIYF. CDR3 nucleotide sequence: TGCGCCAGCAGCCTAACAGGGATCGGGTTCGGAAACACCATATATTTT.